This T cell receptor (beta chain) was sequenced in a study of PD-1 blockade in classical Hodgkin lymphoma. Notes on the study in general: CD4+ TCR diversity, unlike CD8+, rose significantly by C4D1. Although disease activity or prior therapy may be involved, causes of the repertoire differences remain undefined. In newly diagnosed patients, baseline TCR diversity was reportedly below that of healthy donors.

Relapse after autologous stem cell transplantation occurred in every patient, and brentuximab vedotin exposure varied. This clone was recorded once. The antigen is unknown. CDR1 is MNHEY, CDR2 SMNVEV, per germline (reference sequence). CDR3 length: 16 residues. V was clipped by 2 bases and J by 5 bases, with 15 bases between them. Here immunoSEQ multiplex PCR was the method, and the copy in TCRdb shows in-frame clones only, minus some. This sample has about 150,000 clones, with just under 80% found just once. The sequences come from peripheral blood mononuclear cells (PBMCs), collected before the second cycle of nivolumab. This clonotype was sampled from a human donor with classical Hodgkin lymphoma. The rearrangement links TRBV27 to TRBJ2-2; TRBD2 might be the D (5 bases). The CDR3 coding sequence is TGTGCCAGCAGTTTACAGAGGGCCCCGGGAACCGGGGAGCTGTTTTTT. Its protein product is CASSLQRAPGTGELFF.